The rows below give T cell receptor beta chains drawn from one sample of a study of blood T cell repertoires in COVID-19. Data came from immunoSEQ multiplex PCR; TCRdb stores just in-frame clones and leaves some out. The table records around 300,000 clones, around 85% of them present only once. What was sequenced was peripheral blood. These TCRs come from a woman in her forties or fifties with active or convalescent COVID-19. CDR3s include the opening cysteine and the closing phenylalanine or tryptophan. D genes are given only for firm matches. Expanded clones get a size class; other rows say once, few or many, or leave the size out.

v_gene	j_gene	abundance	d_gene	CDR3aa	CDR3nt
TRBV7-9	TRBJ1-1	NA	NA	CASFPTENTEAFF	TGTGCCAGCTTCCCGACAGAGAACACTGAAGCTTTCTTT
TRBV27	TRBJ2-7	NA	TRBD2	CASRRGGKARNEQYF	TGTGCCAGCAGAAGGGGAGGGAAGGCAAGGAACGAGCAGTACTTC
TRBV9	TRBJ2-7	NA	TRBD1	CASSVADDRASYEQYF	TGTGCCAGCAGCGTAGCTGACGACAGGGCGTCCTACGAGCAGTACTTC
TRBV19	TRBJ2-1	NA	TRBD2	CASSIDNLAGYNEQFF	TGTGCCAGTAGTATAGATAACCTAGCGGGTTACAATGAGCAGTTCTTC
TRBV24-1	TRBJ2-1	few	TRBD2	CATSDARRTSGRALNEQFF	TGTGCCACCAGTGATGCACGCAGGACTAGCGGGAGGGCCCTCAATGAGCAGTTCTTC
TRBV7-6	TRBJ2-5	NA	NA	CASRPETLAGQETQYF	TGTGCCAGCAGACCGGAAACCCTAGCCGGTCAAGAGACCCAGTACTTC
TRBV15	TRBJ2-5	NA	TRBD2	CATSRDPTSGSQETQYF	TGTGCCACCAGCAGGGACCCGACTAGCGGGAGCCAAGAGACCCAGTACTTC
TRBV14	TRBJ2-5	NA	TRBD2	CASSLGLAGSQETQYF	TGTGCCAGCAGCCTAGGACTAGCGGGGTCCCAAGAGACCCAGTACTTC
TRBV27	TRBJ1-3	NA	NA	CASSKGVMSSGNTIYF	TGTGCCAGCAGTAAAGGGGTCATGAGCTCTGGAAACACCATATATTTT
TRBV27	TRBJ2-1	NA	TRBD1	CASSFSNRGQQFF	TGTGCCAGCAGTTTCTCAAACAGGGGCCAGCAGTTCTTC
TRBV7-6	TRBJ1-1	few	NA	CASSLGTEENTEAFF	TGTGCCAGCAGCTTAGGGACAGAGGAGAACACTGAAGCTTTCTTT
TRBV28	TRBJ2-7	NA	NA	CASSGGERTPYEQYF	TGTGCCAGCAGTGGGGGCGAAAGGACCCCCTACGAGCAGTACTTC
TRBV7-2	TRBJ2-7	NA	TRBD2	CASSLRRETAEQYF	TGTGCCAGCAGCTTACGGCGGGAGACCGCCGAGCAGTACTTC
TRBV27	TRBJ1-6	NA	NA	CASSLGGRWFRRYNSPLHF	TGTGCCAGCAGTTTAGGTGGGAGGTGGTTTCGTCGGTATAATTCACCCCTCCACTTT
TRBV9	TRBJ2-3	NA	TRBD1	CASSELGQGGHTDTQYF	TGTGCCAGCAGTGAGCTCGGACAGGGAGGCCATACAGATACGCAGTATTTT
TRBV3-1/TRBV3-2	TRBJ2-1	NA	TRBD2	CASSQSSGSINEQFF	TGTGCCAGCAGCCAAAGTAGCGGGAGTATCAATGAGCAGTTCTTC
TRBV20-1	TRBJ1-5	NA	NA	CSASPTGQIQPQHF	TGCAGTGCCAGTCCGACGGGACAAATACAGCCCCAGCATTTT
TRBV10-3	TRBJ1-1	few	TRBD1	CAINRDRGIGGTEAFF	TGTGCCATCAACCGGGACAGGGGGATCGGGGGAACTGAAGCTTTCTTT
TRBV7-9	TRBJ2-7	NA	TRBD2	CASSRTRLAGEFEQYF	TGTGCCAGCAGCCGTACCCGACTAGCGGGAGAGTTCGAGCAGTACTTC
TRBV15	TRBJ2-1	NA	NA	CATSREVGRSSYNEQFF	TGTGCCACCAGCAGAGAGGTGGGCCGTAGCTCCTACAATGAGCAGTTCTTC
TRBV19	TRBJ2-3	NA	TRBD2	CASNPNRAGVPPTDTQYF	TGTGCCAGTAACCCCAATCGGGCGGGAGTTCCCCCCACAGATACGCAGTATTTT
TRBV25-1	TRBJ1-1	NA	NA	CASTEGQSKAFF	TGTGCCAGCACCGAAGGACAGAGTAAAGCTTTCTTT
TRBV5-4	TRBJ2-4	NA	TRBD2	CASSSSGSVKNIQYF	TGTGCCAGCAGCTCAAGCGGGAGTGTCAAAAACATTCAGTACTTC
TRBV2	TRBJ2-2	NA	TRBD2	CASRESGTGNTGELFF	TGTGCCAGCAGGGAGAGCGGGACGGGGAACACCGGGGAGCTGTTTTTT
TRBV5-8	TRBJ1-2	NA	TRBD1	CASRDRGTYGYTF	TGTGCCAGCCGGGACAGGGGAACCTATGGCTACACCTTC
TRBV11-2	TRBJ1-6	NA	NA	CASSLRGTRSYNSPLHF	TGTGCCAGCAGCTTAAGGGGGACGAGATCCTATAATTCACCCCTCCACTTT
TRBV28	TRBJ1-2	few	NA	CASSRNEGRSEDYTF	TGTGCCAGCAGTCGAAATGAAGGCCGGAGTGAAGACTACACCTTC
TRBV5-1	TRBJ1-3	NA	NA	CASSLGTLGNTIYF	TGCGCCAGCAGCTTGGGGACACTTGGAAACACCATATATTTT
TRBV29-1	TRBJ1-4	NA	NA	CSASWGGAPNEKLFF	TGCAGCGCCTCGTGGGGGGGCGCACCTAATGAAAAACTGTTTTTT
TRBV28	TRBJ1-4	NA	NA	CASVEGGANEKLFF	TGTGCCAGCGTTGAAGGAGGGGCTAATGAAAAACTGTTTTTT
TRBV5-5	TRBJ1-4	NA	TRBD1	CASSLNRGGEKLFF	TGTGCCAGCAGCCTTAACAGGGGTGGTGAAAAACTGTTTTTT
TRBV19	TRBJ1-5	NA	TRBD1	CASSMDRGGNQPQHF	TGTGCCAGTAGCATGGACAGGGGTGGTAATCAGCCCCAGCATTTT
TRBV6-5	TRBJ2-3	NA	NA	CASSLQGMADTQYF	TGTGCCAGCTCGCTTCAGGGGATGGCAGATACGCAGTATTTT
TRBV18	TRBJ2-3	NA	NA	CASSPRSTLGSSSYTDTQYF	TGTGCCAGCTCACCCCGAAGTACACTAGGTTCTAGCTCCTACACAGATACGCAGTATTTT
TRBV19	TRBJ2-3	once	TRBD2	CASRTSGRPDTQYF	TGTGCCAGTCGGACTAGCGGGAGGCCAGATACGCAGTATTTT
TRBV7-3	TRBJ2-7	NA	NA	CASSLDPGSDEQYF	TGTGCCAGCAGCTTAGATCCGGGAAGCGACGAGCAGTACTTC
TRBV28	TRBJ1-6	NA	TRBD1	CASSPAGQGNSPLHF	TGTGCCAGCAGTCCCGCCGGACAGGGCAATTCACCCCTCCACTTT
TRBV19	TRBJ1-6	NA	TRBD1	CASTRTGEVYSPLHF	TGTGCCAGTACCCGGACAGGGGAGGTATATTCACCCCTCCACTTT
TRBV10-2	TRBJ1-1	NA	TRBD1	CASTVDRGSGAFF	TGCGCCAGCACCGTGGACAGGGGGTCCGGAGCTTTCTTT
TRBV3-1/TRBV3-2	TRBJ1-2	NA	NA	CASSQFQRGLYGYTF	TGTGCCAGCAGCCAATTTCAGCGAGGCCTCTATGGCTACACCTTC
TRBV29-1	TRBJ2-1	NA	TRBD2	CSVVSSGGSSYNEQFF	TGCAGCGTTGTATCTAGCGGGGGCTCGTCCTACAATGAGCAGTTCTTC
TRBV5-1	TRBJ2-3	NA	TRBD2	CASSWGTSGRGTDTQYF	TGCGCCAGCAGCTGGGGGACTAGCGGGAGGGGAACAGATACGCAGTATTTT
TRBV19	TRBJ1-1	NA	TRBD1	CASTVTGMNTEAFF	TGTGCCAGTACGGTGACAGGGATGAACACTGAAGCTTTCTTT
TRBV5-8	TRBJ2-3	NA	TRBD2	CASSFPSSGSSDTQYF	TGTGCCAGCAGCTTTCCGTCTAGCGGGAGCTCAGATACGCAGTATTTT
TRBV19	TRBJ2-4	few	TRBD2	CASSTASGLSTKNIQYF	TGTGCCAGTAGTACGGCTAGCGGGCTGTCCACCAAGAACATTCAGTACTTC
TRBV6-6	TRBJ1-2	NA	TRBD1	CASSSRGTGTRGYTF	TGTGCCAGCAGCTCGAGGGGGACAGGGACGAGGGGCTACACCTTC
TRBV27	TRBJ2-3	NA	NA	CASSLWLGTDTQYF	TGTGCCAGCAGTTTATGGCTCGGCACAGATACGCAGTATTTT
TRBV25-1	TRBJ1-1	NA	NA	CASSEYWQGGTEAFF	TGTGCCAGCAGTGAATATTGGCAGGGAGGAACTGAAGCTTTCTTT
TRBV4-2	TRBJ2-2	NA	TRBD2	CASSQDHSGETGELFF	TGTGCCAGCAGCCAAGATCATAGCGGGGAGACCGGGGAGCTGTTTTTT
TRBV5-6	TRBJ1-1	NA	TRBD1	CASSLGGDRGNTEAFF	TGTGCCAGCAGCTTGGGTGGGGACAGGGGGAACACTGAAGCTTTCTTT